These 32 T cell receptor beta chains were all obtained from the same sample, sequenced in a study of neoadjuvant anti-PD-1 for oral cavity cancer. TCRdb keeps only in-frame clones here, not all; method: immunoSEQ multiplex PCR. The sample includes 15,000 or so clones, more than 75% of them seen just once. Time point reported: after neoadjuvant nivolumab, at surgical resection. Material: PBMCs, obtained after nivolumab (anti-PD-1) treatment. These receptors were collected from a person aged 35-80 years with oral cavity squamous cell carcinoma.

CDR3 region: CASSITQLNTEAFF. CDR3 sequence (DNA): TGTGCCAGTAGTATAACACAGCTGAACACTGAAGCTTTCTTT. V gene TRBV19 combines with J gene TRBJ1-1; D is undetermined. This CDR3 comprises 14 residues. V was cut by 2 bases and J by 0 bases, with 7 bases left in between. CDR1 and CDR2 (germline): LNHDA, SQIVND (reference sequence).

This chain joins TRBV4-1 and TRBJ1-1; D uncertain. CDR1 and CDR2 (germline): MGHRA, YSYEKL. The CDR3 contains 15 residues. V shed 0 bases and J shed 5 bases, with 13 bases lying between them. The CDR3 DNA is TGCGCCAGCAGCCAAGAATTAGTAAGAGGGACTGAAGCTTTCTTT. This translates into CASSQELVRGTEAFF.

J is TRBJ1-1 and V is TRBV5-4; no clear D gene. The CDR3 consists of 16 residues. Per the germline V gene, CDR1 is SGHNT and CDR2 is YYREEE (reference sequence). V lost 6 bases and J lost 1, with 19 bases in between. The CDR3 sequence: CASKTRGAGRNTEAFF. CDR3 DNA: TGTGCCAGCAAGACTCGCGGCGCCGGACGGAACACTGAAGCTTTCTTT.

This sequence joins TRBV19 and TRBJ2-3; weak D call: TRBD2 (6 bases). Germline assignment: CDR1 LNHDA and CDR2 SQIVND (reference sequence). The V end lost 0 bases, the J end lost 3 bases, and 19 bases lay between the germline ends. This CDR3 region has 18 residues. The CDR3 DNA is TGTGCCAGTAGTATAGATTCCCCGGCGGGGAGTGGGACAGATACGCAGTATTTT. Residues: CASSIDSPAGSGTDTQYF.

The gene calls are TRBV27 and TRBJ2-3; TRBD2 matches 9 bases. This CDR3 has 15 residues. V was pared by 3 bases and J by 6 bases, with 7 bases of the junction left unmatched. CDR1 and CDR2 (germline): MNHEY, SMNVEV (reference sequence). CDR3 DNA: TGTGCCAGCAGTTTTCGTAGCGGGAGTCTCGATACGCAGTATTTT. It encodes CASSFRSGSLDTQYF.

The chain is built from TRBV18 and TRBJ2-3; D possibly corresponds to TRBD2 (5 bases). The CDR3 is 12 amino acids. V was pared by 0 bases and J by 9 bases, with 7 bases between. Germline V gene sequence: CDR1 KGHSH, CDR2 LQKENI. The DNA for the CDR3 is TGTGCCAGCTCACCACCCGGAGGAACGCAGTATTTT. Translated, it gives CASSPPGGTQYF.

The chain employs TRBV9 and TRBJ2-3; D is unclear. The CDR3 runs to 15 residues. Germline V CDR1 and CDR2: SGDLS, YYNGEE. V gave up 3 bases and J gave up 5 bases, with 16 bases separating them. The CDR3 reads CASSALPAREDTQYF. In DNA, the CDR3 is TGTGCCAGCAGCGCCCTCCCGGCAAGGGAAGATACGCAGTATTTT.

This rearrangement joins TRBV27 to TRBJ1-1; no firm D call. The V end was cut by 2 bases, the J end by 0 bases, with 16 bases between. Germline CDR1 reads MNHEY; CDR2 reads SMNVEV (reference sequence). This CDR3 has 17 amino acids. The DNA of the CDR3 is TGTGCCAGCAGTTTAAAGCGTGGTCAGCTGATGAACACTGAAGCTTTCTTT. Protein: CASSLKRGQLMNTEAFF.

The rearrangement uses TRBV5-1 and TRBJ2-2; D is possibly TRBD1 or TRBD2 (5 bases each). The germline gives CDR1 SGHRS, CDR2 YFSETQ. V was pared by 5 bases and J by 4 bases, with 9 bases between. The CDR3 sequence is 13 residues long. For the CDR3, the DNA is TGCGCCAGCAGGGGGGATGGCACCGGGGAGCTGTTTTTT. Its translation is CASRGDGTGELFF.

The rearrangement uses TRBV27 and TRBJ2-5, with 9 positions matching TRBD2. The CDR3 loop spans 12 amino acids. Germline V gives CDR1 MNHEY, CDR2 SMNVEV (reference sequence). The CDR3 spells CRPSGVQETQYF. Here the CDR3 DNA reads TGTAGGCCTAGCGGGGTACAGGAGACCCAGTACTTC.

V gene TRBV2 combines with J gene TRBJ1-5, with D hard to call. The length of the CDR3 is 14 residues. CDR1 and CDR2 from the germline V gene are SNHLY and FYNNEI. Trimming stripped 8 bases from V and 11 bases from J, with 22 bases between. The CDR3 bases are TGTGCCAGCGACCGAGATAGGACGGGTTCAGCCCAGCATTTT. Amino acids: CASDRDRTGSAQHF.

This clone was found once. The V gene is TRBV6-1, the J gene TRBJ2-2; tentative D call: TRBD1 (6 bases). The CDR3 is 15 residues long. Between the trimmed V and J ends, which lost 6 bases and 2 bases, there was a span of 13 bases. Germline V gene sequence: CDR1 MNHNS, CDR2 SASEGT. For the CDR3, the DNA is TGTGCCAGCAGCCTTGGACAGACAAACACCGGGGAGCTGTTTTTT. This sequence encodes CASSLGQTNTGELFF.

Note on this clone: One end of the junction varies from germline; a read error may be responsible. The chain employs TRBV20-1 and TRBJ1-2; tentative D call: TRBD1 (5 bases). Germline values: CDR1 DFQATT, CDR2 SNEGSKA (reference sequence). The CDR3 covers 11 residues. CDR3: CSGGDLYGYIF. As DNA, the CDR3 is TGCAGTGGGGGGGACCTCTATGGCTACATCTTC.

The rearrangement uses TRBV19 and TRBJ2-1; TRBD2 matches at 10 bases. Germline V gene lookup returns CDR1 LNHDA and CDR2 SQIVND (reference sequence). V trimming: 3 bases; J trimming: 2 bases; junction bases outside the gene matches: 16. This CDR3 has 20 amino acids. The DNA of the CDR3 is TGTGCCAGTAGTATTGGAGGACTAAGGACTAGCGGCAACCCCTACAATGAGCAGTTCTTC. Translating it yields CASSIGGLRTSGNPYNEQFF.

This chain connects TRBV7-8 to TRBJ1-5, with TRBD1 matching over 8 bases. V gave up 5 bases and J gave up 4 bases; unmatched junction bases: 7. The CDR3 is 15 amino acids. Germline-derived CDR1 and CDR2 are SGHVS and FQNEAQ. In DNA form, the CDR3 reads TGTGCCAGCAGCGACAGGGGTGGAAGGAATCAGCCCCAGCATTTT. As protein: CASSDRGGRNQPQHF.

The chain combines TRBV10-2 with TRBJ2-4; TRBD2 aligns across 11 bases. V lost 0 bases, J lost 7 bases, and 2 bases stayed unmatched. The CDR3 extends over 15 amino acids. From germline, CDR1 is WSHSY and CDR2 SAAADI. The CDR3 DNA reads as TGCGCCAGCAGTGAGTCCTTAGCGGGAGGGAACATTCAGTACTTC. It yields the protein CASSESLAGGNIQYF.

The gene calls are TRBV20-1 and TRBJ1-1; D call uncertain. CDR3 size: 10 residues. The germline V and J ends were trimmed by 4 bases and 7 bases, with 7 bases remaining between them. Germline V lookup: CDR1 DFQATT, CDR2 SNEGSKA (reference sequence). The CDR3 spells CSATRVEAFF. CDR3 in DNA: TGCAGTGCTACTCGGGTTGAAGCTTTCTTT.

This clone was recorded a few times. In DNA, the CDR3 is TGTGCCAGCAGCTTGGCACCATTGACTGGAAACACCATATATTTT. This translates into CASSLAPLTGNTIYF. This rearrangement joins TRBV5-4 to TRBJ1-3; D remains ambiguous. Per germline, CDR1 SGHNT and CDR2 YYREEE (reference sequence). Deletions cut 0 bases from V and 2 bases from J, with 9 bases between. There are 15 residues in the CDR3.

This sequence joins TRBV10-1 and TRBJ1-1, with D hard to call. Trimming shortened V by 3 bases and J by 2 bases, and 10 bases separated the two germline ends. The CDR3 is made up of 14 amino acids. CDR1 and CDR2 (germline): WNHNN, SYGVQD (reference sequence). As DNA, the CDR3 is TGCGCCAGCAGTGACGGCGGTAAAAACACTGAAGCTTTCTTT. The encoded protein is CASSDGGKNTEAFF.

V is TRBV2 and J is TRBJ1-4, with D hard to call. Deletions cut 6 bases from V and 0 bases from J, with 8 bases between. The CDR3 runs 14 residues. CDR1 and CDR2 from the germline V gene are SNHLY and FYNNEI. CDR3 amino acids: CASRLGSTNEKLFF. CDR3 DNA: TGTGCCAGCAGGCTGGGTTCAACTAATGAAAAACTGTTTTTT.

The chain's CDR3 is CASSTSTRTYEQYF. The CDR3 nucleotides are TGTGCCAGCAGCACATCAACCCGGACCTACGAGCAGTACTTC. The rearrangement links TRBV28 to TRBJ2-7; D gene uncertain. CDR1 and CDR2 from the germline V gene are MDHEN and SYDVKM. CDR3 length: 14 amino acids. Trimming took off 6 bases at V and 2 bases at J, with 14 bases between the two ends.

V is TRBV10-1 and J is TRBJ1-5; a weak D match, TRBD1 (6 bases). Between the trimmed V and J ends, which lost 0 bases and 4 bases, there was a span of 28 bases. CDR1 and CDR2 from the germline V gene are WNHNN and SYGVQD (reference sequence). CDR3 length: 21 residues. The CDR3 region has the DNA TGCGCCAGCAGTGAGTCCGTTCGGTTACAATTCCGAACACAGGGAAATCAGCCCCAGCATTTT. This encodes CASSESVRLQFRTQGNQPQHF.

V and J are TRBV27 and TRBJ1-6, with D possibly TRBD1 on 6 matching bases. This CDR3 region has 13 residues. Germline loops: CDR1 MNHEY, CDR2 SMNVEV (reference sequence). V was shortened by 3 bases and J by 12 bases, with 12 bases between the two germline ends. The CDR3 DNA sequence: TGTGCCAGCAGTTTCAGGGGCCAAGGACCCCTCCACTTT. It is translated as CASSFRGQGPLHF.

This clone has only a few counts. The gene calls are TRBV5-1 and TRBJ1-1; D gene ambiguous. This CDR3 has 15 amino acids. The V gene's germline CDR1 is SGHRS and CDR2 YFSETQ. V was cut by 0 bases and J by 0 bases, with 9 bases left in between. CDR3 nucleotides: TGCGCCAGCAGCTTGGGGGCAGCCTTGAACACTGAAGCTTTCTTT. Protein: CASSLGAALNTEAFF.

A remark on this clone: Other DNA sequences in the sample encode the same CDR3. The rearrangement uses TRBV30 and TRBJ2-7; 7 nucleotides agree with TRBD2. V was pared by 0 bases and J by 7 bases, with 0 bases of the junction left unmatched. Germline V gene lookup returns CDR1 GTSNPN and CDR2 SVGIG (reference sequence). The length of the CDR3 is 11 residues. DNA of the CDR3: TGTGCCTGGAGTGTGGGGGGGGAGCAGTACTTC. Its protein product is CAWSVGGEQYF.

The V call is TRBV7-9, the J call TRBJ2-2, with D tentatively TRBD2 (6 bases). The CDR3 covers 15 residues. V was shortened by 1 base and J by 4 bases, with 10 bases between the two germline ends. Germline CDR1 is SEHNR and CDR2 is FQNEAQ (reference sequence). CDR3 sequence: CASSLGGRITGELFF. In DNA form, the CDR3 reads TGTGCCAGCAGCTTAGGTGGGAGGATCACCGGGGAGCTGTTTTTT.

This clone has just one count. As DNA, the CDR3 is TGTGCCAGCAGCAGGGACAGGGCCTCCTACGAGCAGTACTTC. This codes for CASSRDRASYEQYF. The rearrangement uses TRBV27 and TRBJ2-7; 9 bases fit TRBD1. V shed 6 bases, J shed 0 bases, and the junction held 3 bases outside the gene matches. This CDR3 spans 14 amino acids. The germline CDR1 and CDR2 sequences are MNHEY and SMNVEV (reference sequence).

The V and J genes are TRBV4-1 and TRBJ2-4; D call uncertain. Germline V gene data show CDR1 as MGHRA and CDR2 as YSYEKL. This CDR3 region has 19 residues. The germline V and J ends were trimmed by 0 bases and 4 bases, with 22 bases remaining between them. CDR3 in DNA: TGCGCCAGCAGCCAAGAAACACTTATAGTCGGTGCAGAGAAAAACATTCAGTACTTC. Translation: CASSQETLIVGAEKNIQYF.

The V gene is TRBV29-1, the J gene TRBJ2-2, with 7 nucleotides matching TRBD2. The J segment lost 0 bases and the V segment lost 6 bases, leaving 4 bases of the junction unmatched. This CDR3 comprises 14 residues. CDR1 SQVTM and CDR2 ANQGSEA come from the germline V gene. CDR3 bases: TGCAGCGTGATGGCGGGGGCGAACACCGGGGAGCTGTTTTTT. Amino acids: CSVMAGANTGELFF.

This clone was counted once. The chain uses TRBV4-2 and TRBJ2-5, with TRBD2 matching 12 bases. V shed 0 bases and J 5 bases; nucleotides not matched to a gene: 4. The CDR3 length is 16 residues. Germline V gene sequence: CDR1 LGHNA, CDR2 YNFKEQ. CDR3 sequence reads: CASSQDGTSGSETQYF. The DNA for the CDR3 is TGTGCCAGCAGCCAAGATGGGACTAGCGGGTCGGAGACCCAGTACTTC.

The rearrangement joins TRBV11-2 to TRBJ2-1; D not certain. V was shortened by 2 bases and J by 5 bases, with 13 bases between the two germline ends. CDR3 length: 15 residues. From germline, CDR1 is SGHAT and CDR2 FQNNGV. The CDR3 sequence: CASSLSQPADNEQFF. The CDR3 DNA reads as TGTGCCAGCAGCTTAAGCCAGCCGGCCGACAATGAGCAGTTCTTC.

The rearrangement uses TRBV30 and TRBJ2-6; 8 nucleotides line up with TRBD1. CDR1 GTSNPN and CDR2 SVGIG come from the germline V gene (reference sequence). V shed 4 bases, J shed 4 bases, and the junction held 9 bases outside the gene matches. The CDR3 has 16 amino acids. Written as DNA, the CDR3 is TGTGCCTGGAAAGGTTCAGGGGGCGTCGGGGCCAACGTCCTGACTTTC. The encoded protein is CAWKGSGGVGANVLTF.